One sample yielded the 2 T cell receptor beta chains listed below, sequenced in a study of cytotoxic CD8 clonotypes in ibrutinib-treated CLL (dated by TCRdb to about 2021). This specimen's time point label, per the study, means: progressive disease on ibrutinib. The method behind the library was the immunoSEQ multiplex PCR assay. What TCRdb holds here is the immuneACCESS table cut down to in-frame rearrangements. Part of the clones is not present; checked against another copy, under half of the missing clones reflect an unresolved V gene, and the others are unexplained. Here the sample has about 160,000 clones; 70% to 90% occur a single time. The ten largest account for 3% to 3.5% of the sample. The sample was PBMCs, taken at disease progression, from a patient treated with ibrutinib. These receptors all stem from a human donor with chronic lymphocytic leukemia.

V and J are TRBV4-1 and TRBJ2-7; 7 bases match TRBD2. The V segment lost 0 bases and the J segment 4 bases; nucleotides outside the gene matches: 9. Looked up from germline, CDR1 is MGHRA and CDR2 is YSYEKL. There are 16 residues in the CDR3. CDR3 protein: CASSQDLWEGLYEQYF. CDR3 sequence (DNA): TGCGCCAGCAGCCAAGATCTATGGGAGGGCCTGTACGAGCAGTACTTC.

This chain links TRBV27 with TRBJ2-7, with TRBD2 identical over 14 bases. CDR3 length equals 14 residues. Trimming at V came to 4 bases and at J to 6 bases, leaving 2 bases not matched to a gene. Germline CDR1 and CDR2: MNHEY and SMNVEV (reference sequence). CDR3 DNA: TGTGCCAGCAGTTCGACTAGCGGGAGGGTCGAGCAGTACTTC. It is translated as CASSSTSGRVEQYF.